Listed below are T cell receptor beta chains from one sample, sequenced in a study of CD8+ T cells in alopecia areata. Assay used: immunoSEQ multiplex PCR; TCRdb lists only in-frame clones, some missing. There are about 200,000 clones in the sample; around two fifths occur only once, and more than 0.4% lies in the top ten. The source material was CD4+ T cells sorted from blood, sampled at week 34, from a patient treated with tofacitinib. These receptors were obtained from a human donor with alopecia areata. Each CDR3 is given with its conserved first and last residue.

v_call,j_call,cdr3_length,cdr3_aa
TRBV30,TRBJ1-5,14,CAWSTGQGNQPQHF
TRBV9,TRBJ2-2,16,CASSSTGTTITGELFF
TRBV9,TRBJ2-1,15,CASAPDSGPYNEQFF
TRBV19,TRBJ1-5,14,CASSARTGDQPQHF
TRBV6-1,TRBJ1-2,11,CASSERYGYTF
TRBV5-1,TRBJ2-3,16,CASSSLSSGVADTQYF
TRBV30,TRBJ2-5,14,CAWIGQGRQETQYF
TRBV2,TRBJ2-1,14,CASPGLNSYNEQFF
TRBV4-1,TRBJ2-3,16,CASSQTQALGTDTQYF
TRBV5-1,TRBJ1-1,14,CASSLAGQSTEAFF
TRBV29-1,TRBJ1-2,14,CSVNRGTANYGYTF
TRBV29-1,TRBJ2-2,14,CSVDSGDDTGELFF
TRBV6-6,TRBJ2-5,12,CASNGQGETQYF
TRBV29-1,TRBJ1-2,14,CSDLTGSLPYGYTF
TRBV6-1,TRBJ1-1,12,CASSVDRDEAFF
TRBV30,TRBJ1-5,15,CAWSAVGTYNQPQHF
TRBV27,TRBJ1-1,16,CASNQAVGGPNTEAFF
TRBV10-2,TRBJ2-7,11,CASRTDYEQYF
TRBV9,TRBJ2-3,15,CASSVGSYGTDTQYF
TRBV6-1,TRBJ1-5,15,CASSELGQGNQPQHF
TRBV6-1,TRBJ1-2,14,CASTSGEAGYGYTF
TRBV5-1,TRBJ2-5,13,CASSLGNGETQYF
TRBV5-1,TRBJ2-5,13,CASSLVVQETQYF
TRBV6-5,TRBJ2-5,12,CASGHLQETQYF
TRBV14,TRBJ2-7,15,CASSFNRGLSYEQYF
TRBV29-1,TRBJ2-7,12,CSVVTGTYEQYF
TRBV29-1,TRBJ1-2,13,CSVERQKSYGYTF
TRBV27,TRBJ1-1,15,CASSLSIGGRGEAFF
TRBV29-1,TRBJ1-2,16,CSVVSGAGVSNYGYTF
TRBV29-1,.,11,CSASDSYEQYF
TRBV19,TRBJ2-2,12,CASSIGTGELFF
TRBV30,TRBJ1-5,14,CAWSVGTINQPQHF
TRBV7-9,TRBJ2-6,15,CASTGRGSGANVLTF
TRBV28,TRBJ2-7,14,CASTHGTGVYEQYF
TRBV15,TRBJ1-5,15,CATSREGRGNQPQHF
TRBV4-1,TRBJ1-5,14,CASSLEGANQPQHF
TRBV5-4,TRBJ2-2,15,CASRITGQGTGELFF
TRBV30,TRBJ1-1,11,CVGSMNTEAFF
TRBV2,TRBJ1-1,14,CASTPRTRNTEAFF
TRBV27,TRBJ1-4,15,CASSIQGTTNEKLFF
TRBV10-3,TRBJ1-1,13,CAISEETGRNQFF
TRBV10-3,TRBJ2-3,13,CAIKEVLRDTQYF
TRBV19,TRBJ1-1,14,CASSTGLQNTEAFF
TRBV19,TRBJ1-5,14,CASTSGAGNQPQHF
TRBV19,TRBJ1-5,15,CASSISTGWDQPQHF
TRBV30,TRBJ2-3,16,CAWSPPWGTSVHTQYF
TRBV7-9,TRBJ1-5,15,CASSPPDTDGRPQHF
TRBV11-2,TRBJ2-3,12,CASRRTEDTQYF
TRBV7-9,TRBJ1-5,12,CASSNPNQPQHF
TRBV6-1,TRBJ2-1,13,CASSWSFYNEQFF
TRBV4-2,TRBJ2-7,15,CASSPSGGGLGEQYF
TRBV5-1,TRBJ2-1,14,CASSLGDGHNEQFF
TRBV7-9,TRBJ2-7,14,CASSTGQPPYEQYF
TRBV6-5,TRBJ1-1,11,CASGKNTEAFF
TRBV18,.,14,CASSPPATFYEQYF